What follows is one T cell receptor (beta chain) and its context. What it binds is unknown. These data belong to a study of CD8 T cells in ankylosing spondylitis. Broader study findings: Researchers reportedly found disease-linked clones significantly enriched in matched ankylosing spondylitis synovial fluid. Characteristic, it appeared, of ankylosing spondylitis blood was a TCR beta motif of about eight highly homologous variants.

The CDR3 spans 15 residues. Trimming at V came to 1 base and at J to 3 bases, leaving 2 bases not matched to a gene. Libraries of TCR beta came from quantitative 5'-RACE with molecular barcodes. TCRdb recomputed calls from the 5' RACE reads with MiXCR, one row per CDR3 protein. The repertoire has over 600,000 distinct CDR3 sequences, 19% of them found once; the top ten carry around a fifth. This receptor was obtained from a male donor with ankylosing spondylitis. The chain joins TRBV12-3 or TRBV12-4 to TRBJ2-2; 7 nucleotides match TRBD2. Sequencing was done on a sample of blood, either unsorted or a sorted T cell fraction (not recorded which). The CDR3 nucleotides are TGTGCCAGCAGTTTAGACGGGGGGTACACCGGGGAGCTGTTTTTT. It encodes CASSLDGGYTGELFF.